The 27 T cell receptor beta chains reported below all come from one sample, sequenced in a study of blood T cell repertoires in COVID-19. This table comes from immunoSEQ multiplex PCR, and its TCRdb copy is limited to in-frame clones, with some not included. The sample consists of about 94,000 clones, about 89% of them appearing once. Sequencing input: peripheral blood. All receptors come from a human donor with acute or convalescent COVID-19. The donor label of this sample is uncertain.

J is TRBJ1-3 and V is TRBV6-5; D may be TRBD1 (6 bases). Trimming took 8 bases from V and 0 from J, leaving 11 bases between them. Per the germline V gene, CDR1 is MNHEY and CDR2 is SVGAGI. There are 14 residues in the CDR3. The CDR3 DNA sequence: TGTGCCAGCGGCACAGGGACCTCTGGAAACACCATATATTTT. Its protein product is CASGTGTSGNTIYF.

The chain carries TRBV5-5 and TRBJ2-7, with D perhaps TRBD2 (6 bases). This CDR3 is 19 amino acids long. Germline assignment: CDR1 SGHKS and CDR2 YYEKEE (reference sequence). V was clipped by 3 bases and J by 3 bases, with 28 bases between them. CDR3 sequence (DNA): TGTGCCAGCAGCTACAAGGGACTGACGATGGAGGGAAGATTCTACGAGCAGTACTTC. Residues: CASSYKGLTMEGRFYEQYF.

The chain recombines TRBV6-6 with TRBJ2-5; D gene unclear. The V gene lost 7 bases and the J gene lost 9 bases, with 18 bases spanning the gap. Germline-derived CDR1 and CDR2 are MNHNY and SVGAGI (reference sequence). The CDR3 loop spans 13 amino acids. The CDR3 bases are TGTGCCAGCACCGAAAGTAGTCGCGGCCCCCAGTACTTC. This codes for CASTESSRGPQYF.

V and J are TRBV5-1 and TRBJ1-2, with 8 bases lining up with TRBD1. The V gene's germline CDR1 is SGHRS and CDR2 YFSETQ. V lost 0 bases to trimming and J lost 4 bases; unmatched junction nucleotides: 2. The CDR3 length is 14 residues. The chain's CDR3 is CASSLATGGYGYTF. CDR3 bases: TGCGCCAGCAGCTTGGCCACAGGGGGCTATGGCTACACCTTC.

The gene calls are TRBV6-5 and TRBJ1-3, with 9 bases aligning to TRBD1. CDR1 is MNHEY and CDR2 is SVGAGI in the germline V gene. The V and J ends lost 6 bases and 3 bases, in that order; junction bases with no gene match: 3. The CDR3 covers 14 residues. CDR3 coding DNA: TGTGCCAGCAGACAGGGGGCCTTTGGAAACACCATATATTTT. The encoded protein is CASRQGAFGNTIYF.

The chain links TRBV28 to TRBJ1-5; maybe TRBD1 (5 bases). Looked up from germline, CDR1 is MDHEN and CDR2 is SYDVKM. V lost 4 bases and J 2 bases, leaving 18 bases between the germline ends. The CDR3 spans 17 residues. CDR3 DNA: TGTGCCAGCAGTTCCCCCCCACGGACACCTGGCAATCAGCCCCAGCATTTT. This translates into CASSSPPRTPGNQPQHF.

V and J are TRBV10-3 and TRBJ1-2, with TRBD1 matching 7 bases. V lost 1 base and J lost 1; bases outside the gene matches: 6. The CDR3 length is 16 residues. Germline CDR1 ENHRY, CDR2 SYGVKD. The CDR3 nucleotides are TGTGCCATCAGTGAGTTAGGGGGACAGAGTAACTATGGCTACACCTTC. Encoded protein: CAISELGGQSNYGYTF.

The chain links TRBV5-1 to TRBJ2-2, with D hard to call. Germline lookup yields CDR1 SGHRS and CDR2 YFSETQ. CDR3 length equals 15 residues. The V and J ends lost 0 bases and 5 bases respectively, with 11 bases between them. The CDR3 is CASSLDSPLTGELFF. The DNA of the CDR3 is TGCGCCAGCAGCTTGGACAGCCCCCTTACCGGGGAGCTGTTTTTT.

This chain uses TRBV5-1 with TRBJ2-5; 8 bases line up with TRBD1. This CDR3 has 14 amino acids. Germline CDR1 reads SGHRS; CDR2 reads YFSETQ. Trimming removed 9 bases from V and 3 bases from J; junction bases left unmatched: 10. CDR3: CATTTGQVKETQYF. The DNA for the CDR3 is TGCGCCACGACCACGGGACAGGTAAAAGAGACCCAGTACTTC.

The chain has TRBV7-3 and TRBJ1-6; 8 bases align to TRBD1. Unmatched junction bases numbered 9, after V lost 4 bases and J lost 10 bases. The CDR3 covers 15 residues. CDR1 SGHTA and CDR2 FQGTGA come from the germline V gene. DNA of the CDR3: TGTGCCAGCAGCTCGGGAAACAGGGGGAACTCACCCCTCCACTTT. Its translation: CASSSGNRGNSPLHF.

This chain joins TRBV28 and TRBJ1-6; TRBD1 matches at 7 bases. The CDR3 has 15 amino acids. With V trimmed by 1 base and J by 7 bases, 4 bases remained unmatched. Germline CDR1 reads MDHEN; CDR2 reads SYDVKM. The DNA for the CDR3 is TGTGCCAGCAGTTTATTCGCCAGGGGGAATTCACCCCTCCACTTT. Translating gives CASSLFARGNSPLHF.

The chain employs TRBV11-2 and TRBJ1-2; weak D call: TRBD1 (6 bases). The CDR3 extends over 13 amino acids. Germline CDR1 SGHAT, CDR2 FQNNGV. Trimming took off 5 bases at V and 8 bases at J, with 15 bases between the two ends. The CDR3 nucleotides are TGTGCCAGCAGCAGACAAAGGCAGGGGGGCTACACCTTC. It codes for CASSRQRQGGYTF.

The chain carries TRBV3-1 (or the pseudogene TRBV3-2) and TRBJ1-2; D uncertain. V dropped 1 base and J dropped 8 bases, with 8 bases sitting between them. The CDR3 length is 12 residues. Germline V CDR1 and CDR2: LGHDT, YNNKEL (reference sequence). This chain's CDR3 is CASSQVSGGYTF. The CDR3 DNA reads TGTGCCAGCAGCCAAGTGTCGGGAGGCTACACCTTC.

The chain uses TRBV5-1 and TRBJ2-2; 8 bases match TRBD1. J was trimmed by 1 base and V by 4 bases; bases with no gene match: 3. Germline V gene lookup returns CDR1 SGHRS and CDR2 YFSETQ. CDR3 length equals 15 residues. The DNA of the CDR3 is TGCGCCAGCAGCAGCGGACAGGGGAACACCGGGGAGCTGTTTTTT. This sequence encodes CASSSGQGNTGELFF.

This clone showed up just once. The chain employs TRBV6-1 and TRBJ1-1; the D is unclear. Trimming took off 2 bases at V and 8 bases at J, with 9 bases between the two ends. Germline-derived CDR1 and CDR2 are MNHNS and SASEGT. This CDR3 contains 12 residues. CDR3: CASSESAGEAFF. CDR3 DNA sequence: TGTGCCAGCAGTGAATCGGCGGGGGAAGCTTTCTTT.

V usage is TRBV2 and J usage is TRBJ1-2, with 7 bases fitting TRBD1. CDR1 is SNHLY and CDR2 is FYNNEI in the germline V gene. The V segment lost 6 bases and the J segment 3 bases; nucleotides outside the gene matches: 10. This CDR3 comprises 15 residues. As DNA, the CDR3 is TGTGCCAGCAGAAGAGGGGGCGGCAGGGACTATGGCTACACCTTC. Amino acid sequence: CASRRGGGRDYGYTF.

This clone was seen a few times. DNA for the CDR3: TGTGCCAGCAGTTATCTTAGGGGGCCCCCAGATACGCAGTATTTT. Translation: CASSYLRGPPDTQYF. The chain recombines TRBV6-2 or TRBV6-3 with TRBJ2-3; 7 nucleotides agree with TRBD1. The trim removed 3 bases at V and 4 bases at J, leaving 7 bases unmatched. This CDR3 comprises 15 residues. In germline, CDR1 is MNHEY, CDR2 SVGEGT.

This chain links TRBV19 with TRBJ1-4; D not resolved. The germline V gene has CDR1 LNHDA and CDR2 SQIVND (reference sequence). The germline V and J ends were trimmed by 6 bases and 0 bases, with 8 bases remaining between them. The CDR3 covers 14 residues. The CDR3 DNA sequence: TGTGCCAGTAGCTACAGCACAACTAATGAAAAACTGTTTTTT. It is translated as CASSYSTTNEKLFF.

CDR3 nucleotides: TGTGCCAGCAGCGCCTCGACTGGTCGCGAGCAGTACTTC. Translated, it gives CASSASTGREQYF. The gene calls are TRBV3-1 (or the pseudogene TRBV3-2) and TRBJ2-7; D remains unclear. Trimming left V 5 bases short and J 6 bases short, with 14 bases between. Per germline, CDR1 LGHDT and CDR2 YNNKEL (reference sequence). The CDR3 spans 13 residues.

This clone was detected a few times. The chain recombines TRBV3-1 (or the pseudogene TRBV3-2) with TRBJ1-1, with 9 bases identical to TRBD1. Germline values: CDR1 LGHDT, CDR2 YNNKEL (reference sequence). With V trimmed by 4 bases and J by 5 bases, 5 bases remained unmatched. The CDR3 covers 14 residues. The CDR3 reads CASSLNRGRTEAFF. CDR3 coding DNA: TGTGCCAGCAGCCTAAACAGGGGGCGAACTGAAGCTTTCTTT.

The CDR3 loop reads CASSHLAVGEQYF. The CDR3 nucleotides read TGTGCCAGCAGCCATCTGGCGGTCGGAGAGCAGTACTTC. The rearrangement joins TRBV3-1 (or the pseudogene TRBV3-2) to TRBJ2-7, with D unclear. The germline V and J ends were trimmed by 3 bases and 7 bases, with 13 bases remaining between them. Germline CDR1 and CDR2: LGHDT and YNNKEL (reference sequence). The CDR3 covers 13 residues.

This sequence joins TRBV28 and TRBJ1-3; possibly TRBD1 for D (6 bases). Between the trimmed V and J ends, which lost 4 bases and 2 bases, there was a span of 15 bases. Germline CDR1 is MDHEN and CDR2 is SYDVKM. The CDR3 loop spans 16 amino acids. CDR3 region: CASSSWGRGAGNTIYF. The CDR3 nucleotides read TGTGCCAGCAGTTCATGGGGGCGGGGTGCTGGAAACACCATATATTTT.

The V and J genes are TRBV6-1 and TRBJ2-5, with a weak D call TRBD1 (6 bases). V was pared by 2 bases and J by 3 bases, with 16 bases between. The CDR3 has 16 amino acids. Per the germline V gene, CDR1 is MNHNS and CDR2 is SASEGT. The CDR3 sequence: CASSETPRRGKETQYF. In DNA form, the CDR3 reads TGTGCCAGCAGTGAAACTCCTCGTAGGGGGAAAGAGACCCAGTACTTC.

The chain employs TRBV5-8 and TRBJ2-1; D not certain. The CDR3 covers 14 residues. V was pared by 3 bases and J by 0 bases, with 7 bases between. Per the germline V gene, CDR1 is SGHTS and CDR2 is YDEGEE. CDR3 amino acids: CASSSWSSYNEQFF. The CDR3 bases are TGTGCCAGCAGCTCCTGGAGCTCCTACAATGAGCAGTTCTTC.

J is TRBJ2-6 and V is TRBV5-1; TRBD1 aligns across 8 bases. CDR3 length equals 18 residues. V dropped 1 base and J dropped 2; count of bases not matched to a gene: 8. Germline loops: CDR1 SGHRS, CDR2 YFSETQ. In nucleotides, the CDR3 is TGCGCCAGCAGCTTGTACAGGACAGGGTTGGCTGGGGCCAACGTCCTGACTTTC. This sequence encodes CASSLYRTGLAGANVLTF.

The chain is built from TRBV5-8 and TRBJ1-5; TRBD1 is a possible D gene (5 bases). V dropped 0 bases and J dropped 5 bases, with 12 bases sitting between them. Germline CDR1 is SGHTS and CDR2 is YDEGEE. CDR3 length equals 15 residues. The chain's CDR3 is CASSLAGGGHQPQHF. In DNA form, the CDR3 reads TGTGCCAGCAGCTTGGCGGGGGGTGGTCATCAGCCCCAGCATTTT.

This clone was recorded a few times. This chain links TRBV5-1 with TRBJ1-5; D ambiguous. CDR1 SGHRS and CDR2 YFSETQ come from the germline V gene. This CDR3 spans 15 amino acids. V was clipped by 5 bases and J by 4 bases, with 16 bases between them. CDR3 in amino acids: CASSPDPTGNQPQHF. CDR3 sequence (DNA): TGCGCCAGCAGTCCGGACCCCACGGGGAATCAGCCCCAGCATTTT. Drawing the rest from reference TRBV5-1 and TRBJ1-5, the complete variable domain is KAGVTQTPRYLIKTRGQQVTLSCSPISGHRSVSWYQQTPGQGLQFLFEYFSETQRNKGNFPGRFSGRQFSNSRSEMNVSTLELGDSALYLCASSPDPTGNQPQHFGDGTRLSIL.